These 22 T cell receptor beta chains were sequenced from one sample in a study of T-cell reconstitution after alpha-beta-depleted transplantation in children. Researchers prepared the TCRbeta library using unique molecular identifiers, the study reports. TCRdb called the PCR reads again in MiXCR, with one record for every CDR3 protein. The sample includes fewer than 3,000 distinct CDR3 sequences, 20% to 25% of them seen just once. Specimen: PBMCs, mostly from graft donor cells, collected 60 days after TCRalphabeta/CD19-depleted stem cell transplant. The receptor source for this set is a female patient between 10 and 17 years old who had a stem cell transplant for acute lymphoblastic leukemia, so the T cells may come from the graft donor.

In this sample, this clonotype turned up many times. The gene calls are TRBV7-9 and TRBJ1-6; 7 nucleotides line up with TRBD1. The CDR3 spans 16 residues. V was clipped by 5 bases and J by 4 bases; unmatched bases: 8. Germline V gene sequence: CDR1 SEHNR, CDR2 FQNEAQ (reference sequence). Here the CDR3 reads CASSPSRTGYNSPLHF. CDR3 nucleotide sequence: TGTGCCAGCAGCCCTTCGAGGACAGGTTATAATTCACCCCTCCACTTT.

In this sample, this clonotype turned up many times. V is TRBV18 and J is TRBJ1-3; D ambiguous. Deletions cut 6 bases from V and 0 bases from J, with 12 bases between. Per germline, CDR1 KGHSH and CDR2 LQKENI. The CDR3 sequence is 15 residues long. CDR3 protein: CASSPPSSSGNTIYF. CDR3 bases: TGTGCCAGCTCCCCCCCATCTAGCTCTGGAAACACCATATATTTT.

This clonotype has at least ten counts. The chain couples TRBV19 to TRBJ1-2, with D possibly being TRBD1 (6 bases). Germline CDR1 reads LNHDA; CDR2 reads SQIVND (reference sequence). Trimming took 10 bases from V and 6 from J, leaving 27 bases between them. This CDR3 is built from 16 residues. The CDR3 bases are TGTGCCACAACAAAAGGGGGGCAGGTAGGCGGCGATGGCTACACCTTC. Encoded protein: CATTKGGQVGGDGYTF.

V is TRBV6-6 and J is TRBJ2-3, with a weak D call TRBD1 (6 bases). V lost 7 bases and J lost 3, with 11 bases in between. This CDR3 has 13 amino acids. The germline CDR1 and CDR2 sequences are MNHNY and SVGAGI (reference sequence). The CDR3 bases are TGTGCCAGCACCCCGACAGGAACAGATACGCAGTATTTT. The encoded protein is CASTPTGTDTQYF.

The sample holds many counts of this clonotype. The chain combines TRBV6-5 with TRBJ2-2; D may match TRBD1 or TRBD2 (5 bases each). V lost 6 bases to trimming and J lost 0 bases, with 14 bases between them. The CDR3 runs 16 residues. Germline V gene lookup returns CDR1 MNHEY and CDR2 SVGAGI. The CDR3 DNA is TGTGCCAGCAGACCGCCCGGGACGGCGAACACCGGGGAGCTGTTTTTT. Encoded protein: CASRPPGTANTGELFF.

By sample share, this clonotype is medium-sized. The CDR3 region has the DNA TGTGCCAGCAGCTTAGCGGGTCAGGCGGGCTATGGCTACACCTTC. It is translated as CASSLAGQAGYGYTF. This chain uses TRBV7-9 with TRBJ1-2; the D is unclear. V was pared by 0 bases and J by 4 bases, with 12 bases between. The CDR3 contains 15 residues. Germline CDR1 SEHNR, CDR2 FQNEAQ (reference sequence). The complete variable domain, with remaining parts taken from reference TRBV7-9 and TRBJ1-2, reads DTGVSQNPRHKITKRGQNVTFRCDPISEHNRLYWYRQTLGQGPEFLTYFQNEAQLEKSRLLSDRFSAERPKGSFSTLEIQRTEQGDSAMYLCASSLAGQAGYGYTFGSGTRLTVV.

There are many counts of this clonotype. The rearrangement links TRBV5-1 to TRBJ1-2; a possible D gene is TRBD1 (5 bases). The ends were cut back, 5 bases at V and 6 bases at J, with 23 bases in the middle. The germline gives CDR1 SGHRS, CDR2 YFSETQ. CDR3 length: 16 residues. CDR3 amino acids: CASREGNRQARDGYTF. The CDR3 region has the DNA TGCGCCAGCAGAGAGGGGAATCGGCAGGCCCGGGATGGCTACACCTTC.

This clonotype was detected ten times or more. This sequence joins TRBV10-3 and TRBJ2-7; D is possibly TRBD1 or TRBD2 (6 bases each). The CDR3 spans 14 residues. With 5 bases removed from V and 5 bases from J, the gap between germline ends came to 16 bases. Germline CDR1 reads ENHRY; CDR2 reads SYGVKD. In DNA, the CDR3 is TGTGCCATCAGTCGCCGGAGGGGGGCCCACGAGCAGTACTTC. It translates to CAISRRRGAHEQYF.

This clonotype was seen repeatedly, ten times or more. The rearrangement links TRBV6-1 to TRBJ1-2; 7 bases agree with TRBD1. CDR3 length: 15 residues. Germline lookup yields CDR1 MNHNS and CDR2 SASEGT. The trim removed 4 bases at V and 2 bases at J, leaving 7 bases unmatched. CDR3 in DNA: TGTGCCAGCAGTGGACGACAGGGAGTGAACTATGGCTACACCTTC. It translates to CASSGRQGVNYGYTF.

The CDR3 loop reads CAMGPTGSSYEQYF. Here the CDR3 DNA reads TGTGCCATGGGCCCTACAGGAAGCTCCTACGAGCAGTACTTC. The rearrangement uses TRBV5-4 and TRBJ2-7, with D tentatively TRBD1 (5 bases). Germline-derived CDR1 and CDR2 are SGHNT and YYREEE (reference sequence). V lost 9 bases, J lost 0 bases, and 16 bases lay in between. CDR3 length: 14 residues. Supplemented by reference TRBV5-4 and TRBJ2-7, the full variable domain reads ETGVTQSPTHLIKTRGQQVTLRCSSQSGHNTVSWYQQALGQGPQFIFQYYREEENGRGNFPPRFSGLQFPNYSSELNVNALELDDSALYLCAMGPTGSSYEQYFGPGTRLTVT.

This clonotype is medium-sized (0.01 to 0.1%). The rearrangement uses TRBV6-5 and TRBJ1-5, with D maybe TRBD1 (6 bases). Germline V CDR1 and CDR2: MNHEY, SVGAGI. The length of the CDR3 is 15 residues. V lost 5 bases and J lost 9, with 20 bases in between. The CDR3 DNA is TGTGCCAGCAGTCTTGGGGCCCTGGGAGGGGGGCCCCAGCATTTT. Protein sequence: CASSLGALGGGPQHF.

This clonotype was counted ten times or more. A read error is possible here, since a much larger clone lies one base away. The chain is built from TRBV7-9 and TRBJ2-1; D might be TRBD1 (5 bases). This CDR3 is built from 15 residues. Between the trimmed V and J ends, which lost 4 bases and 7 bases, there was a span of 17 bases. Germline CDR1 and CDR2: SEHNR and FQNEAQ (reference sequence). The CDR3 sequence: CASSSQGKEKNEQFF. CDR3 DNA sequence: TGTGCCAGCAGCTCGCAGGGAAAGGAAAAAAATGAGCAGTTCTTC.

Many counts were recorded for this clonotype. The CDR3 DNA is TGTGCCAGCAGCTTAGCCCTGGGACAGGGTAATGAAAAACTGTTTTTT. Protein: CASSLALGQGNEKLFF. This sequence joins TRBV7-2 and TRBJ1-4; TRBD1 agrees at 9 bases. After removal of 0 bases from V and 4 bases from J, the junction contained 3 bases not matched to a gene. The length of the CDR3 is 16 residues. CDR1 is SGHTA and CDR2 is FQGNSA in the germline V gene.

This clonotype was seen ten or more times. The chain combines TRBV7-9 with TRBJ1-5, with D tentatively TRBD1 (5 bases). V gave up 3 bases and J gave up 0 bases, with 6 bases separating them. The CDR3 is made up of 14 amino acids. The V gene's germline CDR1 is SEHNR and CDR2 FQNEAQ (reference sequence). The CDR3 nucleotides are TGTGCCAGCAGCTTTCAGGGTAGCAATCAGCCCCAGCATTTT. It codes for CASSFQGSNQPQHF.

By proportion, this clonotype is medium-sized (0.01 to 0.1%). The genes are TRBV3-1 and TRBJ2-3; no clear D gene. Germline lookup yields CDR1 LGHDT and CDR2 YNNKEL (reference sequence). There are 15 residues in the CDR3. With 4 bases removed from V and 2 bases from J, the gap between germline ends came to 13 bases. This chain's CDR3 is CASSPRWVNTDTQYF. Here the CDR3 DNA reads TGTGCCAGCAGCCCGCGCTGGGTTAACACAGATACGCAGTATTTT.

By sample share, this clonotype is medium-sized (0.01 to 0.1%). The chain carries TRBV28 and TRBJ2-1, with TRBD1 identical over 7 bases. The V and J ends lost 4 bases and 8 bases, in that order; junction bases with no gene match: 14. Per the germline V gene, CDR1 is MDHEN and CDR2 is SYDVKM. The CDR3 covers 16 residues. CDR3 in DNA: TGTGCCAGCAGTTCCCCAGGGGGTCCTAGCCGGTATGAGCAGTTCTTC. Protein sequence: CASSSPGGPSRYEQFF.

This clonotype was counted at least ten times. This chain links TRBV7-9 with TRBJ2-1, with TRBD1 matching 9 bases. In germline, CDR1 is SEHNR, CDR2 FQNEAQ (reference sequence). The CDR3 has 15 amino acids. J lost 5 bases, V lost 5 bases, and 7 bases had no gene match. The CDR3 coding sequence is TGTGCCAGCAGCATTGGGACAGGGTATAACAATGAGCAGTTCTTC. Translated: CASSIGTGYNNEQFF.

V is TRBV15 and J is TRBJ2-7; 7 positions match TRBD1. The CDR3 is 14 residues long. The germline gives CDR1 LNHNV, CDR2 YYDKDF (reference sequence). The V segment lost 0 bases and the J segment 5 bases; nucleotides outside the gene matches: 4. The CDR3 nucleotides read TGTGCCACCAGCAGAGAGACAGGGTTCCACGAGCAGTACTTC. Amino acid sequence: CATSRETGFHEQYF.

The chain carries TRBV28 and TRBJ2-1, with 9 bases aligning to TRBD2. The CDR3 has 16 amino acids. V was clipped by 4 bases and J by 9 bases; unmatched bases: 13. The V gene's germline CDR1 is MDHEN and CDR2 SYDVKM. CDR3 amino acids: CASSSPGAGGPLEQFF. CDR3 nucleotide sequence: TGTGCCAGCAGTTCACCAGGCGCGGGAGGGCCGCTTGAGCAGTTCTTC.

This clonotype is medium-sized by share. The V call is TRBV24-1, the J call TRBJ2-3; 13 nucleotides match TRBD2. Trimming cost V 0 bases and J 0 bases; bases outside gene matches: 2. The CDR3 spans 18 residues. The germline gives CDR1 KGHDR, CDR2 SFDVKD. The CDR3 bases are TGTGCCACCAGTGATTTGCAACTAGCGGGGGGGAGCACAGATACGCAGTATTTT. This sequence encodes CATSDLQLAGGSTDTQYF.

This clonotype was seen ten or more times. The chain recombines TRBV7-2 with TRBJ2-3; D ambiguous. CDR3 length equals 12 residues. Germline V CDR1 and CDR2: SGHTA, FQGNSA. Trimming left V 5 bases short and J 14 bases short, with 17 bases between. The CDR3 protein is CASSPQLEVRYF. The CDR3 DNA reads as TGTGCCAGCAGCCCGCAGCTCGAAGTACGGTATTTT. The full variable domain, rest sourced from reference TRBV7-2 and TRBJ2-3, is GAGVSQSPSNKVTEKGKDVELRCDPISGHTALYWYRQSLGQGLEFLIYFQGNSAPDKSGLPSDRFSAERTGGSVSTLTIQRTQQEDSAVYLCASSPQLEVRYFGPGTRLTVL.

V usage is TRBV29-1 and J usage is TRBJ2-5, with D perhaps TRBD2 (6 bases). The V gene's germline CDR1 is SQVTM and CDR2 ANQGSEA. The CDR3 runs 13 residues. Trimming pared 4 bases from V and 5 bases from J, leaving 14 bases between. CDR3 nucleotides: TGCAGCGTTGCAGGACTATGGCGGGAGACCCAGTACTTC. Its protein product is CSVAGLWRETQYF.